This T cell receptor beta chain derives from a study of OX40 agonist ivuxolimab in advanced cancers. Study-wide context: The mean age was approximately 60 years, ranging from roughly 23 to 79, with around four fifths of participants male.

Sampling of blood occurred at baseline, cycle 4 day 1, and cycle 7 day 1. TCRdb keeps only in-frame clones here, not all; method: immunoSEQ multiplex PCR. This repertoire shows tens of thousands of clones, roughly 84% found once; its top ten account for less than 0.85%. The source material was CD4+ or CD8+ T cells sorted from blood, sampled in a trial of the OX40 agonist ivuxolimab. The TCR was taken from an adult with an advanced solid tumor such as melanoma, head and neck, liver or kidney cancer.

The CDR3 loop is CASSPSTTGTQYF. Here the CDR3 DNA reads TGTGCCAGCTCGCCCTCTACGACCGGGACCCAGTACTTC. The chain uses TRBV7-2 and TRBJ2-5; no firm D call. From germline, CDR1 is SGHTA and CDR2 FQGNSA. V was cut by 8 bases and J by 7 bases, with 17 bases left in between. CDR3 length equals 13 residues.